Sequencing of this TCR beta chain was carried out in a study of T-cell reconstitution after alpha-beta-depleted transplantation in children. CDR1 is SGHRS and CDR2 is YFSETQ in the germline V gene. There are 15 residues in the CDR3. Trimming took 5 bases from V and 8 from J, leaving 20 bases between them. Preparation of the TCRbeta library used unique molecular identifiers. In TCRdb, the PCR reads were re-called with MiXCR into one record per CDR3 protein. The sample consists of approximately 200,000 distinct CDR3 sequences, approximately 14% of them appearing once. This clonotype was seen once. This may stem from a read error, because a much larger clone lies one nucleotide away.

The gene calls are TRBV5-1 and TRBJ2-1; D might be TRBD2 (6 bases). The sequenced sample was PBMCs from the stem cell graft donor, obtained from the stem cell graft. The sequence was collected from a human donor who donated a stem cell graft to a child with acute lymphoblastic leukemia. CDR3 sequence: CASRDIGRAWDEQFF. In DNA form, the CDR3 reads TGCGCCAGCAGGGATATCGGGAGAGCCTGGGATGAGCAGTTCTTC.